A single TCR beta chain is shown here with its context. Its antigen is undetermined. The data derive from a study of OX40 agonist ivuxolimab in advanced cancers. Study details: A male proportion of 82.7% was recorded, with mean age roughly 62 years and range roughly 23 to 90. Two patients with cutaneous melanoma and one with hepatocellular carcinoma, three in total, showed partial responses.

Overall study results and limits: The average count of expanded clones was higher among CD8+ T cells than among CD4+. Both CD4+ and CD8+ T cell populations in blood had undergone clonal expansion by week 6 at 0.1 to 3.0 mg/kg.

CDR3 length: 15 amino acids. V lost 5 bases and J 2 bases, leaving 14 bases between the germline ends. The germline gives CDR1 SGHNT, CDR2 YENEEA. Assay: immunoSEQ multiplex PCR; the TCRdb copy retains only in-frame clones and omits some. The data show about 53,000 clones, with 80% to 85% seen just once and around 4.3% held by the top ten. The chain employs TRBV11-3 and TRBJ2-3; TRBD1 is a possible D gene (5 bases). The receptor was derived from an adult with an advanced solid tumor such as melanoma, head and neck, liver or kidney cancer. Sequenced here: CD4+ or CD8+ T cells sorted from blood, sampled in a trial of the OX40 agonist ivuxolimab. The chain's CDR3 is CASSATWGNTDTQYF. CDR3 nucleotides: TGTGCCAGCAGCGCTACATGGGGCAACACAGATACGCAGTATTTT.